Below, 30 T cell receptor beta chains from the same sample are listed, as sequenced in a study of T cells in Graves' hyperthyroidism and ophthalmopathy. Amplified TCR beta CDR3 regions derived from RNA transcripts. HTBI primers were employed in a first-round RT-PCR of the TCR CDR3. In TCRdb, the multiplex PCR reads were re-called with MiXCR into one record per CDR3 protein. The sample shows 400,000 to 600,000 distinct CDR3 sequences, 20% of them seen only once. The sample was blood. These receptors all stem from a man aged 18 to 35 with Graves' hyperthyroidism.

This chain uses TRBV4-1 with TRBJ2-2, with 7 bases lining up with TRBD2. With 3 bases clipped from V and 5 bases from J, the junction kept 3 bases outside the gene matches. CDR1 MGHRA and CDR2 YSYEKL come from the germline V gene. The CDR3 covers 14 residues. In DNA form, the CDR3 reads TGCGCCAGCAGCCATTTGGGGGGGACCGGGGAGCTGTTTTTT. Its protein product is CASSHLGGTGELFF.

This clonotype was recorded a few times. The genes are TRBV2 and TRBJ2-3; D not resolved. Trimming took 5 bases from V and 6 from J, leaving 6 bases between them. Germline V CDR1 and CDR2: SNHLY, FYNNEI. CDR3 size: 11 residues. This chain's CDR3 is CASSYEDTQYF. The CDR3 region has the DNA TGTGCCAGCAGTTATGAGGATACGCAGTATTTT. Using reference TRBV2 and TRBJ2-3 for the parts outside the CDR3, the full variable domain is EPEVTQTPSHQVTQMGQEVILRCVPISNHLYFYWYRQILGQKVEFLVSFYNNEISEKSEIFDDQFSVERPDGSNFTLKIRSTKLEDSAMYFCASSYEDTQYFGPGTRLTVL.

This clonotype was seen many times. The genes are TRBV27 and TRBJ1-2; tentatively, D is TRBD1 (6 bases). Germline loops: CDR1 MNHEY, CDR2 SMNVEV (reference sequence). This CDR3 has 13 residues. V lost 5 bases to trimming and J lost 4 bases, with 11 bases between them. The CDR3 sequence: CASSPGTPYGYTF. CDR3 sequence (DNA): TGTGCCAGCAGTCCAGGGACACCCTATGGCTACACCTTC.

V is TRBV30 and J is TRBJ2-2; no firm D call. V lost 7 bases and J lost 6, with 12 bases in between. CDR1 is GTSNPN and CDR2 is SVGIG in the germline V gene (reference sequence). The CDR3 has 12 residues. CDR3 DNA: TGTGCCTTCCCGTCCTCGGCCGGGGAGCTGTTTTTT. Amino acid sequence: CAFPSSAGELFF.

This clonotype was seen many times. The chain recombines TRBV27 with TRBJ2-2, with D perhaps given as TRBD1 or TRBD2 (5 bases each). From germline, CDR1 is MNHEY and CDR2 SMNVEV (reference sequence). Trimming left V 3 bases short and J 4 bases short, with 9 bases between. The CDR3 runs 14 residues. The CDR3 region is CASSFWGTTGELFF. CDR3 nucleotides: TGTGCCAGCAGTTTTTGGGGGACCACCGGGGAGCTGTTTTTT.

This clonotype came up many times. The CDR3 DNA follows: TGTGCCAGCAGTGAATCCAGGCACACCTTC. Protein product: CASSESRHTF. The chain is built from TRBV2 and TRBJ1-2; no definite D call. The length of the CDR3 is 10 residues. V was pared by 2 bases and J by 12 bases, with 7 bases between. In germline, CDR1 is SNHLY, CDR2 FYNNEI. The full variable domain, rest sourced from reference TRBV2 and TRBJ1-2, is EPEVTQTPSHQVTQMGQEVILRCVPISNHLYFYWYRQILGQKVEFLVSFYNNEISEKSEIFDDQFSVERPDGSNFTLKIRSTKLEDSAMYFCASSESRHTFGSGTRLTVV.

This clonotype was observed many times. This sequence joins TRBV10-2 and TRBJ1-1, with 7 bases aligning to TRBD1. The CDR3 length is 12 residues. The germline CDR1 and CDR2 sequences are WSHSY and SAAADI. V trimming: 10 bases; J trimming: 3 bases; junction bases outside the gene matches: 5. As DNA, the CDR3 is TGCGCCACCCAGGGGGGGGACACTGAAGCTTTCTTT. Protein sequence: CATQGGDTEAFF.

Points on this clonotype: This is likely a read error, given that the CDR3 carries no conserved phenylalanine or tryptophan at its end. V and J are TRBV18 and TRBJ2-6, with D hard to call. CDR1 KGHSH and CDR2 LQKENI come from the germline V gene. V lost 5 bases to trimming and J lost 4 bases, with 6 bases between them. This CDR3 has 13 amino acids. Here the CDR3 reads CASSKTGANVLTY. CDR3 bases: TGTGCCAGCTCAAAGACAGGGGCCAACGTCCTGACTTAC.

This clonotype came up many times. V usage is TRBV11-3 and J usage is TRBJ2-2; 14 bases match TRBD2. The CDR3 consists of 19 residues. Germline V CDR1 and CDR2: SGHNT, YENEEA. Trimming at V came to 4 bases and at J to 7 bases, leaving 14 bases not matched to a gene. The CDR3 DNA is TGTGCCAGCAGCTCCCCCTGGGGACTAGCGGGGGCGCGGGTCGGGGAGCTGTTTTTT. This sequence encodes CASSSPWGLAGARVGELFF.

The chain is built from TRBV20-1 and TRBJ2-7, with TRBD1 identical over 8 bases. This CDR3 has 15 amino acids. V was pared by 5 bases and J by 3 bases, with 12 bases of the junction left unmatched. Germline CDR1 DFQATT, CDR2 SNEGSKA (reference sequence). The CDR3 nucleotides read TGCAGTGCTCTGGACAGGGAATATGGCAACTACGAGCAGTACTTC. Protein sequence: CSALDREYGNYEQYF.

This clonotype was recorded at least ten times. The chain combines TRBV25-1 with TRBJ1-5; D unresolved. The V and J ends lost 3 bases and 3 bases respectively, with 9 bases between them. This CDR3 is built from 14 residues. Germline CDR1 MGHDK, CDR2 SYGVNS. The chain's CDR3 is CASSELRNNQPQHF. CDR3 in DNA: TGTGCCAGCAGTGAGTTGAGAAACAATCAGCCCCAGCATTTT.

This clonotype was counted many times. The chain has TRBV6-5 and TRBJ1-2, with 8 bases fitting TRBD1. Per germline, CDR1 MNHEY and CDR2 SVGAGI. With V trimmed by 5 bases and J by 2 bases, 7 bases remained unmatched. The CDR3 has 15 residues. The CDR3 bases are TGTGCCAGCAGTCTCCTCTCAGGGGGCAACTATGGCTACACCTTC. Its translation is CASSLLSGGNYGYTF.

This chain joins TRBV11-2 and TRBJ2-5, with 11 nucleotides matching TRBD1. V trimming: 2 bases; J trimming: 4 bases; junction bases outside the gene matches: 9. Germline lookup yields CDR1 SGHAT and CDR2 FQNNGV. The CDR3 runs 17 residues. CDR3 DNA: TGTGCCAGCAGCTTACGGAGAGGACAGGGGGCAGGAGAGACCCAGTACTTC. Residues: CASSLRRGQGAGETQYF.

This clonotype showed up just once. This rearrangement joins TRBV6-1 to TRBJ1-2, with 9 bases identical to TRBD1. Per germline, CDR1 MNHNS and CDR2 SASEGT. V shed 7 bases, J shed 3 bases, and the junction held 6 bases outside the gene matches. The CDR3 runs 14 residues. The CDR3 coding sequence is TGTGCCAGCAAGGTCGGACAGGGGTACTATGGCTACACCTTC. It encodes CASKVGQGYYGYTF.

This clonotype was counted ten times or more. This chain connects TRBV9 to TRBJ1-1; D ambiguous. The CDR3 is 14 residues long. The V gene lost 0 bases and the J gene lost 4 bases, with 10 bases spanning the gap. Germline CDR1 is SGDLS and CDR2 is YYNGEE. DNA of the CDR3: TGTGCCAGCAGCGTAGGTGTAGGGTTCACTGAAGCTTTCTTT. Protein: CASSVGVGFTEAFF.

This clonotype occurred many times. The chain uses TRBV4-1 and TRBJ2-5; 7 bases are a match to TRBD2. The junction had 4 bases not matched to a gene; V was cut back by 1 base and J by 5 bases. The CDR3 runs 14 residues. CDR1 MGHRA and CDR2 YSYEKL come from the germline V gene. In DNA, the CDR3 is TGCGCCAGCAGCCAAGGGGCCGGGGGGGAGACCCAGTACTTC. Translating gives CASSQGAGGETQYF.

This sequence joins TRBV12-3 or TRBV12-4 and TRBJ2-5; no clear D. The CDR3 consists of 12 residues. The CDR3 DNA reads TGTGTCATCAGTTTACAGCTAGAGACCCAGTACTTC. The encoded protein is CVISLQLETQYF.

The chain links TRBV20-1 to TRBJ1-2; D remains unclear. Germline-derived CDR1 and CDR2 are DFQATT and SNEGSKA (reference sequence). The CDR3 is 15 amino acids. With 5 bases removed from V and 1 base from J, the gap between germline ends came to 17 bases. The CDR3: CSAENRLTDNYGYTF. CDR3 nucleotide sequence: TGCAGTGCTGAAAACCGATTGACGGATAACTATGGCTACACCTTC.

The rearrangement uses TRBV6-2 or TRBV6-3 and TRBJ2-5; D not resolved. V dropped 6 bases and J dropped 4 bases, with 21 bases sitting between them. The CDR3 runs 16 residues. CDR1 and CDR2 from the germline V gene are MNHEY and SVGEGT. Here the CDR3 reads CASSPEAPNRGETQYF. The CDR3 DNA sequence: TGTGCCAGCAGCCCCGAGGCGCCGAATCGAGGAGAGACCCAGTACTTC.

The CDR3 coding sequence is TGTGCCAGCAGCCTCCCCCACACCTGGTATGGCTACACCTTC. Translating it yields CASSLPHTWYGYTF. The chain links TRBV7-2 to TRBJ1-2; D remains ambiguous. The CDR3 runs 14 residues. Germline lookup yields CDR1 SGHTA and CDR2 FQGNSA. Trimming left V 5 bases short and J 5 bases short, with 15 bases between.

Concerning this clonotype: The junction shows a germline mismatch at one end, possibly a read error. V gene TRBV27 combines with J gene TRBJ1-2; weak D call: TRBD1 (6 bases). The CDR3 loop spans 13 amino acids. In germline, CDR1 is MNHEY, CDR2 SMNVEV (reference sequence). CDR3 loop: CASSFQGSDGYTF. The CDR3 nucleotides are TGTGCCAGCAGTTTTCAGGGGTCGGATGGTTACACCTTC.

The chain uses TRBV18 and TRBJ1-3, with TRBD1 matching 7 bases. The germline V gene encodes CDR1 KGHSH and CDR2 LQKENI. V trimming: 5 bases; J trimming: 7 bases; junction bases outside the gene matches: 11. This CDR3 has 15 residues. This chain's CDR3 is CASSSRSGTANTIYF. The CDR3 DNA reads TGTGCCAGCTCATCCCGCTCCGGGACAGCGAACACCATATATTTT.

This clonotype was seen ten or more times. This sequence joins TRBV28 and TRBJ1-3, with 9 bases identical to TRBD1. The junction had 0 bases not matched to a gene; V was cut back by 5 bases and J by 4 bases. The CDR3 is made up of 13 amino acids. Germline lookup yields CDR1 MDHEN and CDR2 SYDVKM. The CDR3 nucleotides are TGTGCCAGCAGTGGGACAGGGGGAAACACCATATATTTT. Protein sequence: CASSGTGGNTIYF. The entire variable domain, with the rest obtained from reference TRBV28 and TRBJ1-3, is as follows: DVKVTQSSRYLVKRTGEKVFLECVQDMDHENMFWYRQDPGLGLRLIYFSYDVKMKEKGDIPEGYSVSREKKERFSLILESASTNQTSMYLCASSGTGGNTIYFGEGSWLTVV.

This clonotype was counted ten times or more. The rearrangement links TRBV6-1 to TRBJ2-7; 7 nucleotides agree with TRBD1. V gave up 3 bases and J gave up 6 bases; unmatched junction bases: 11. The CDR3 sequence is 15 residues long. From germline, CDR1 is MNHNS and CDR2 SASEGT. The DNA of the CDR3 is TGTGCCAGCAGTGAGAAGAGGGGGCTATTCGGCGAGCAGTACTTC. Its protein is CASSEKRGLFGEQYF.

The rearrangement joins TRBV6-1 to TRBJ1-5; D is perhaps TRBD1 (6 bases). Germline V gene sequence: CDR1 MNHNS, CDR2 SASEGT. V was cut by 5 bases and J by 7 bases, with 21 bases left in between. This CDR3 is 16 amino acids long. CDR3 loop: CASSKLQGPLGQPQHF. In DNA, the CDR3 is TGTGCCAGCAGTAAACTACAGGGCCCCTTGGGACAGCCCCAGCATTTT.

This clonotype was seen ten or more times. V is TRBV28 and J is TRBJ1-2; D gene ambiguous. Trimming shortened V by 6 bases and J by 5 bases, and 16 bases separated the two germline ends. In germline, CDR1 is MDHEN, CDR2 SYDVKM. This CDR3 contains 14 residues. CDR3 DNA: TGTGCCAGCAGGTCGGGAGCCGCCTTATATGGCTACACCTTC. Protein: CASRSGAALYGYTF.

The chain is built from TRBV12-3 or TRBV12-4 and TRBJ1-5; 11 bases match TRBD1. The CDR3 has 15 amino acids. The V gene end was trimmed by 5 bases and the J gene end by 8 bases; junction bases not matched to a gene: 8. The CDR3 DNA reads TGTGCCAGCAGTAATCGCGGGACAGGGGGGAAGCCCCAGCATTTT. Protein sequence: CASSNRGTGGKPQHF.

The chain uses TRBV5-5 and TRBJ1-2; no reliable D call. Trimming pared 2 bases from V and 8 bases from J, leaving 16 bases between. CDR1 is SGHKS and CDR2 is YYEKEE in the germline V gene (reference sequence). The CDR3 totals 14 residues. The CDR3 sequence: CASSLGVPGGGYTF. The CDR3 DNA reads TGTGCCAGCAGCTTAGGAGTCCCGGGAGGAGGCTACACCTTC.

This clonotype has ten or more counts. J is TRBJ1-5 and V is TRBV6-2 or TRBV6-3, with D unclear. CDR3 size: 17 residues. Germline-derived CDR1 and CDR2 are MNHEY and SVGEGT. V was cut by 0 bases and J by 2 bases, with 14 bases left in between. This CDR3 is CASSYSFPPGRNQPQHF. The CDR3 region has the DNA TGTGCCAGCAGTTACTCGTTTCCTCCAGGCCGCAATCAGCCCCAGCATTTT.

The chain joins TRBV28 to TRBJ2-7, with D perhaps matching TRBD2 (7 bases). Germline V lookup: CDR1 MDHEN, CDR2 SYDVKM. V was shortened by 7 bases and J by 0 bases, with 19 bases between the two germline ends. The length of the CDR3 is 16 residues. In DNA, the CDR3 is TGTGCCAGCACTGGGGAGGGGACAATGATCTCCTACGAGCAGTACTTC. It specifies CASTGEGTMISYEQYF. Filled out from reference TRBV28 and TRBJ2-7, the complete variable domain reads DVKVTQSSRYLVKRTGEKVFLECVQDMDHENMFWYRQDPGLGLRLIYFSYDVKMKEKGDIPEGYSVSREKKERFSLILESASTNQTSMYLCASTGEGTMISYEQYFGPGTRLTVT.